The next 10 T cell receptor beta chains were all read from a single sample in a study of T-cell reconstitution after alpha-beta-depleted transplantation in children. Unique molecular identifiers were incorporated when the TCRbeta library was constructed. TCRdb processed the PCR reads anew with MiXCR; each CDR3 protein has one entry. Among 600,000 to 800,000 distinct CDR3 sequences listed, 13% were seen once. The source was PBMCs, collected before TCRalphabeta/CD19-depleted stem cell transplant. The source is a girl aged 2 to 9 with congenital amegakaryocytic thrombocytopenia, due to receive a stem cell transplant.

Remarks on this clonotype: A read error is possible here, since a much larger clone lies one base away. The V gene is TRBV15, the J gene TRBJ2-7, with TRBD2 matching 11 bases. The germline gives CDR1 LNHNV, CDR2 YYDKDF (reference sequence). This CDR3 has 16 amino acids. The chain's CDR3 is CATSRDGGLAGYAQYF. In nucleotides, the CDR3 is TGTGCCACCAGCAGAGATGGTGGACTAGCGGGTTACGCGCAGTACTTC.

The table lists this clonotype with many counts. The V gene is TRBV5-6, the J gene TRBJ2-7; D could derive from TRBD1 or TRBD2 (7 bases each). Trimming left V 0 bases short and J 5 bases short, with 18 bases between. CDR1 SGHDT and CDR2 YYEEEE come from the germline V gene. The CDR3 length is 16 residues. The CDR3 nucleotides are TGTGCCAGCAGCTTGGCCTTCTCGCAGGGGGGGGACGAGCAGTACTTC. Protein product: CASSLAFSQGGDEQYF.

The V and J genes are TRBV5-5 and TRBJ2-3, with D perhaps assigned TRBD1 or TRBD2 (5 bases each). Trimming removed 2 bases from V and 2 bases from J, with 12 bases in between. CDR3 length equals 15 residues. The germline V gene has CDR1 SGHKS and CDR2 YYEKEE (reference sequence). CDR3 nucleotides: TGTGCCAGCAGCTTCGACAGAGGGACCACAGATACGCAGTATTTT. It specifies CASSFDRGTTDTQYF.

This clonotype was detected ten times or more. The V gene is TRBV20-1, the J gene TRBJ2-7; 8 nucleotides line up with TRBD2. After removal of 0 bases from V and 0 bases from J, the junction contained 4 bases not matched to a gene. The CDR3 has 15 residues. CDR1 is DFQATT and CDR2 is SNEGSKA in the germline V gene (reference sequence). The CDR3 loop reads CSARDLAGNSYEQYF. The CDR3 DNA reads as TGCAGTGCTAGAGATCTAGCGGGTAACTCCTACGAGCAGTACTTC.

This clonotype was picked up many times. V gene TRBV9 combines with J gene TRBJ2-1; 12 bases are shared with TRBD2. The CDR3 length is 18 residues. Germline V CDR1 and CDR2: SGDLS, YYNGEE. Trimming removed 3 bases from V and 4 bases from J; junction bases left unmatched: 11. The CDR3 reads CASSDPGLAGGQYNEQFF. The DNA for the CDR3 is TGTGCCAGCAGCGACCCTGGGCTAGCGGGAGGGCAGTACAATGAGCAGTTCTTC.

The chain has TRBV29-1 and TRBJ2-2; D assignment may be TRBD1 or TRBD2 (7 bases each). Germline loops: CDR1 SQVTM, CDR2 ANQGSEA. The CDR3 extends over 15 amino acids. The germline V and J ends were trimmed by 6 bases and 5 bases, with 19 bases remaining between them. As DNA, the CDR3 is TGCAGCGTGCTGGGGAGGGACAGTGGAACCGGGGAGCTGTTTTTT. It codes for CSVLGRDSGTGELFF.

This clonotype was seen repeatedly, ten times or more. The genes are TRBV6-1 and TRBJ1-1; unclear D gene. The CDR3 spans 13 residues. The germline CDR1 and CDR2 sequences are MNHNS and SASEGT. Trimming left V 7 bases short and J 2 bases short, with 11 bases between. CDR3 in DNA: TGTGCCAGCATCCCCCAGACTAACACTGAAGCTTTCTTT. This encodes CASIPQTNTEAFF.

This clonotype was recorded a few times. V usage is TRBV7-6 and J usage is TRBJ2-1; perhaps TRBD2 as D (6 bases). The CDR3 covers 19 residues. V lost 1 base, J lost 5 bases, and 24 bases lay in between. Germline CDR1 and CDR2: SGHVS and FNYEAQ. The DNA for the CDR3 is TGTGCCAGCAGCTTAGGAGGTCAGGGTAGGGTAGCGGTCAACAATGAGCAGTTCTTC. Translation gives CASSLGGQGRVAVNNEQFF.

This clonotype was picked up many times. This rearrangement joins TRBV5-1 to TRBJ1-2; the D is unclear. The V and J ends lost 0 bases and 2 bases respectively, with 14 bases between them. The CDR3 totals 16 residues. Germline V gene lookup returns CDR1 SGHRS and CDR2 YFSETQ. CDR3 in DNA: TGCGCCAGCAGCTTGGGGTTTGGCGGCAGGAACTATGGCTACACCTTC. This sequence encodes CASSLGFGGRNYGYTF.

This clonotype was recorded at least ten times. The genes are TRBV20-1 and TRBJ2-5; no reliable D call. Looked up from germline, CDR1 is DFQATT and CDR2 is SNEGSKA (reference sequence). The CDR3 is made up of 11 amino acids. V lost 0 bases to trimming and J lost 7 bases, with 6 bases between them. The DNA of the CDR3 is TGCAGTGCTAGAGAGAGGTGGACCCAGTACTTC. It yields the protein CSARERWTQYF.